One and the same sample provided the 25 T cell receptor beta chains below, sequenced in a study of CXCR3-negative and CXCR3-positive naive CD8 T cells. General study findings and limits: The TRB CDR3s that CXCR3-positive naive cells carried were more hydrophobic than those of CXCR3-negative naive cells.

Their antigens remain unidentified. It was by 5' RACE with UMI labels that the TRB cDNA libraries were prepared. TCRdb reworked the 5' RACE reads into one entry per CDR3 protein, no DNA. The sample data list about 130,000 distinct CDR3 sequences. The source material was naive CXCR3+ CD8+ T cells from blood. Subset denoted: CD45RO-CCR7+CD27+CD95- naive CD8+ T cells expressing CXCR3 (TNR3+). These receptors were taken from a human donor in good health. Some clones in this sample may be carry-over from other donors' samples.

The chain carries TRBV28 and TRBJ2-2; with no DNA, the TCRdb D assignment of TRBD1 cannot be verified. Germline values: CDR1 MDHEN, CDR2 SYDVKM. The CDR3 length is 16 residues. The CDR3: CASSFGGGAYTGELFF.

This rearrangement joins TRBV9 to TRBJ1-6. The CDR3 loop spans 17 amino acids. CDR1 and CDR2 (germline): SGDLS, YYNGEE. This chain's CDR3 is CASSVDEGGSYNSPLHF.

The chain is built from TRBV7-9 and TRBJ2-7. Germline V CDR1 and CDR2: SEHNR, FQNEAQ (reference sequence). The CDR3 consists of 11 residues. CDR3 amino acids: CASSLRDEQYF.

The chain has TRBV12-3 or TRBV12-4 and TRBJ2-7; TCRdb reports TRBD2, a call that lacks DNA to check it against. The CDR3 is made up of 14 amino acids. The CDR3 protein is CASSTPSSFHEQYF.

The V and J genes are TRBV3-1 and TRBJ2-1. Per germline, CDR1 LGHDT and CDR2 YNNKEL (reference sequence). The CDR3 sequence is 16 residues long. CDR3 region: CASSQDQARGLNEQFF.

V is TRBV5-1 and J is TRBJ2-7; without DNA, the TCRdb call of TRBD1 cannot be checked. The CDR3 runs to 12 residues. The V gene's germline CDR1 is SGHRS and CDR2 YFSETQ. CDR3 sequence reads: CASSPPSFEQYF.

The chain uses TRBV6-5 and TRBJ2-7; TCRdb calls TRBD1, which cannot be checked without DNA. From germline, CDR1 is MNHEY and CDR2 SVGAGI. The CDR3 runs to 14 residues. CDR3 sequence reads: CASSYRTDSYEQYF.

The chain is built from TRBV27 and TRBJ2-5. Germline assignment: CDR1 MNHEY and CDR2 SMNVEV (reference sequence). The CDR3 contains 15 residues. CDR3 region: CASQLSGRGQETQYF.

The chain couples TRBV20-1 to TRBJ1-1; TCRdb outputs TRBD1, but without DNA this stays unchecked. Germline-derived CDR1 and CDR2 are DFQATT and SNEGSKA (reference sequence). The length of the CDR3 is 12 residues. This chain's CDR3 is CSAPTGGVEAFF.

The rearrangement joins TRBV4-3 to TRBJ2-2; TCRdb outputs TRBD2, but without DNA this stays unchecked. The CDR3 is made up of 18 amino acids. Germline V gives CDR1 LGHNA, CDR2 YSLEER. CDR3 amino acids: CASSPTSGDFMNTGELFF.

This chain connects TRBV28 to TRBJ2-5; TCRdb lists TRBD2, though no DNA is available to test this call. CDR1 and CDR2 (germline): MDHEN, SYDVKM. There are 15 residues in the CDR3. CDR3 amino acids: CASSFFRDEQETQYF.

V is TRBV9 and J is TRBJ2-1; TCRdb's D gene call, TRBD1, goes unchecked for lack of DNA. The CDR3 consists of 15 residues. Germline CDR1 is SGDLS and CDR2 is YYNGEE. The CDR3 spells CASSLEWGVVDEQFF.

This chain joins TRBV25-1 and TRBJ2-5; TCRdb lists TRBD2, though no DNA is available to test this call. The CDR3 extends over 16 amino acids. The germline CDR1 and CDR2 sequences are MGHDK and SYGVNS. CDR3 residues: CASSEWPSGRQETQYF.

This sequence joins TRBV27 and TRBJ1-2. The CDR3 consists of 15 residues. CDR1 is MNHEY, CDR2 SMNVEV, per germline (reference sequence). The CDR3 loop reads CASSLSGSTRYGYTF.

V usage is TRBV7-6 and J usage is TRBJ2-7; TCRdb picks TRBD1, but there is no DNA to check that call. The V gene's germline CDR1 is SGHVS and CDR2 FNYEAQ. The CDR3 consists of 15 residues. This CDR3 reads CASSPEAGVHYEQYF.

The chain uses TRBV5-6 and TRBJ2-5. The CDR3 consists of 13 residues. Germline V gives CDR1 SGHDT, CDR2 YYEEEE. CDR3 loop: CASSSAAQETQYF.

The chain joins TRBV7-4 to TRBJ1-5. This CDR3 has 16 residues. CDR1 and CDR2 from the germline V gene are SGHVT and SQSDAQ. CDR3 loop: CASSLDMVYSNQPQHF.

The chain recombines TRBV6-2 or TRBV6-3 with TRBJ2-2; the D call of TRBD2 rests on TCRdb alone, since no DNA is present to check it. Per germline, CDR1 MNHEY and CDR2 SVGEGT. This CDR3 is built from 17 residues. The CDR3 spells CASSYATRTSDPGELFF.

This chain's CDR3 is CASSPGPLEKLFF. The chain employs TRBV7-8 and TRBJ1-4; TCRdb outputs TRBD1, but without DNA this stays unchecked. The CDR3 runs 13 residues. Looked up from germline, CDR1 is SGHVS and CDR2 is FQNEAQ.

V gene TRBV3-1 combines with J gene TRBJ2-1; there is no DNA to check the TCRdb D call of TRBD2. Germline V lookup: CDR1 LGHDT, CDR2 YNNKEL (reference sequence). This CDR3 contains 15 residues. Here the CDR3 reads CASSQAGVGYNEQFF.

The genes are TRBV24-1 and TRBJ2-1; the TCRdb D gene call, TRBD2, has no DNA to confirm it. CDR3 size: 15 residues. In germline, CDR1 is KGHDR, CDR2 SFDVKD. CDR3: CATSSGTSGRNEQFF.

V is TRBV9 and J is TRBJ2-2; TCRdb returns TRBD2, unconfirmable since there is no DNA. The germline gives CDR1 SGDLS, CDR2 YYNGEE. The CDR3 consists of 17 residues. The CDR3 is CASSPGRLAVDTGELFF.

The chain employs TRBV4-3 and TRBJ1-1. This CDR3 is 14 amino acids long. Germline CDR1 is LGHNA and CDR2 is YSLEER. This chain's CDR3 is CASSQDLEHTEAFF.

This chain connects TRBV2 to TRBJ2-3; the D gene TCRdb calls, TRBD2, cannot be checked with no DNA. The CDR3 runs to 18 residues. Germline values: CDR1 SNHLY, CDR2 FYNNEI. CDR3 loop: CASRDPGLAGDRADTQYF.

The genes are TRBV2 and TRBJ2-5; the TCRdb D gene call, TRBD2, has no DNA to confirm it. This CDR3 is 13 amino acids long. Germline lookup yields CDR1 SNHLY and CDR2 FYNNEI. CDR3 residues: CASLLAGVETQYF.